The next 19 T cell receptor beta chains were all read from a single sample in a study of type 1 regulatory T cells. A single record per CDR3 protein comes from TCRdb applying MiXCR to the reads. The table includes 60,000 to 70,000 distinct CDR3 sequences, nearly 65% detected once. No cognate antigen is known for these TCRs. Input material: cultured T cells, either the whole culture or a sorted T cell fraction (not recorded which). Subset described: Tr1-enriched cell product generated in vitro against host alloantigens. The receptors originated from a human donor in good health.

V gene TRBV5-1 combines with J gene TRBJ2-3, with no clear D. Trimming took 4 bases from V and 1 from J, leaving 7 bases between them. Per germline, CDR1 SGHRS and CDR2 YFSETQ. CDR3 length equals 13 residues. The CDR3 nucleotides read TGCGCCAGCAGCGTCCAGGGCACAGATACGCAGTATTTT. This encodes CASSVQGTDTQYF.

The V call is TRBV5-1, the J call TRBJ1-1; tentatively, D is TRBD1 (5 bases). CDR1 is SGHRS, CDR2 YFSETQ, per germline. The CDR3 is 14 amino acids. Trimming shortened V by 3 bases and J by 2 bases, and 11 bases separated the two germline ends. DNA of the CDR3: TGCGCCAGCAGCTCTACAACAGGAAACACTGAAGCTTTCTTT. Translated: CASSSTTGNTEAFF. The whole variable domain, filled in from reference TRBV5-1 and TRBJ1-1, reads KAGVTQTPRYLIKTRGQQVTLSCSPISGHRSVSWYQQTPGQGLQFLFEYFSETQRNKGNFPGRFSGRQFSNSRSEMNVSTLELGDSALYLCASSSTTGNTEAFFGQGTRLTVV.

This clonotype was observed a few times. The chain combines TRBV19 with TRBJ2-4, with D possibly being TRBD1 (5 bases). The CDR3 is 14 amino acids. Germline lookup yields CDR1 LNHDA and CDR2 SQIVND (reference sequence). With 5 bases removed from V and 3 bases from J, the gap between germline ends came to 11 bases. The CDR3: CASSPRDGKNIQYF. The CDR3 nucleotides are TGTGCCAGTAGTCCCAGGGATGGCAAAAACATTCAGTACTTC.

The V and J genes are TRBV20-1 and TRBJ2-7; 15 nucleotides line up with TRBD2. Germline V gene data show CDR1 as DFQATT and CDR2 as SNEGSKA (reference sequence). CDR3 length equals 17 residues. V dropped 2 bases and J dropped 0; count of bases not matched to a gene: 5. The CDR3 spells CSARLGLAGGNSYEQYF. The CDR3 coding sequence is TGCAGTGCTAGATTGGGACTAGCGGGAGGCAACTCCTACGAGCAGTACTTC.

This chain links TRBV5-8 with TRBJ2-1; 14 positions agree with TRBD2. The CDR3 is 16 residues long. Germline loops: CDR1 SGHTS, CDR2 YDEGEE. Trimming cost V 5 bases and J 8 bases; bases outside gene matches: 9. CDR3 in DNA: TGTGCCAGCAGTCCCGGGACTAGCGGGAGAAGTGATGAGCAGTTCTTC. This translates into CASSPGTSGRSDEQFF. The full variable domain, with the rest looked up from reference TRBV5-8 and TRBJ2-1, is EAGVTQSPTHLIKTRGQQATLRCSPISGHTSVYWYQQALGLGLQFLLWYDEGEERNRGNFPPRFSGRQFPNYSSELNVNALELEDSALYLCASSPGTSGRSDEQFFGPGTRLTVL.

This clonotype has only a few counts. Here the CDR3 DNA reads TGCAGTGCTAGGGCCCGGGACAGACACTCTGGGGCCAACGTCCTGACTTTC. Protein: CSARARDRHSGANVLTF. The J gene is TRBJ2-6, the V gene TRBV20-1; 7 bases are a match to TRBD1. Germline assignment: CDR1 DFQATT and CDR2 SNEGSKA (reference sequence). This CDR3 spans 17 amino acids. After removal of 3 bases from V and 0 bases from J, the junction contained 8 bases not matched to a gene.

This chain links TRBV15 with TRBJ2-5; no clear D. There are 12 residues in the CDR3. Trimming shortened V by 5 bases and J by 5 bases, and 9 bases separated the two germline ends. From germline, CDR1 is LNHNV and CDR2 YYDKDF (reference sequence). CDR3 sequence (DNA): TGTGCCACCAGCGCCCTGCGGGAGACCCAGTACTTC. This encodes CATSALRETQYF.

V gene TRBV28 combines with J gene TRBJ1-1; the D gene is possibly TRBD1 (5 bases). Between the trimmed V and J ends, which lost 5 bases and 7 bases, there was a span of 17 bases. Germline CDR1 MDHEN, CDR2 SYDVKM. This CDR3 region has 14 residues. In nucleotides, the CDR3 is TGTGCCAGCAGTCCCCGTAGGGGCCCTAATGAAGCTTTCTTT. Its protein is CASSPRRGPNEAFF.

The genes are TRBV6-2 or TRBV6-3 and TRBJ1-1; 8 bases fit TRBD1. Germline V gives CDR1 MNHEY, CDR2 SVGEGT. V shed 5 bases, J shed 6 bases, and the junction held 8 bases outside the gene matches. The CDR3 runs to 14 residues. As DNA, the CDR3 is TGTGCCAGCAGTGACTGGACAGGGCCCGCTGAAGCTTTCTTT. Translated, it gives CASSDWTGPAEAFF.

This rearrangement joins TRBV12-3 or TRBV12-4 to TRBJ2-6; 7 positions match TRBD1. Losses at the gene ends were 4 bases for V and 0 bases for J; bases not matched to a gene: 9. The CDR3 consists of 18 residues. CDR3: CASSSGRTGISGANVLTF. CDR3 nucleotide sequence: TGTGCCAGCAGTTCAGGTCGGACAGGTATCTCTGGGGCCAACGTCCTGACTTTC.

The rearrangement links TRBV4-1 to TRBJ1-4; maybe TRBD1 (5 bases). V lost 1 base and J lost 0, with 6 bases in between. Germline V gene lookup returns CDR1 MGHRA and CDR2 YSYEKL. The CDR3 extends over 15 amino acids. Here the CDR3 reads CASSQVGATNEKLFF. CDR3 bases: TGCGCCAGCAGCCAAGTGGGGGCAACTAATGAAAAACTGTTTTTT.

This clonotype showed up just a few times. J is TRBJ2-1 and V is TRBV4-1; no firm D call. Germline assignment: CDR1 MGHRA and CDR2 YSYEKL. The CDR3 totals 11 residues. Between the trimmed V and J ends, which lost 6 bases and 4 bases, there was a span of 4 bases. CDR3 nucleotide sequence: TGCGCCAGCAGGGATTACAATGAGCAGTTCTTC. It specifies CASRDYNEQFF.

The genes are TRBV7-2 and TRBJ2-7, with TRBD2 matching over 10 bases. Germline values: CDR1 SGHTA, CDR2 FQGNSA. V lost 0 bases, J lost 6 bases, and 2 bases stayed unmatched. The CDR3 has 14 residues. In DNA form, the CDR3 reads TGTGCCAGCAGCTTAGCTAGCGGGAGGCCCGAGCAGTACTTC. Its translation is CASSLASGRPEQYF.

V is TRBV3-1 and J is TRBJ2-4; D may correspond to TRBD1 or TRBD2 (5 bases each). V lost 4 bases and J lost 2, with 12 bases in between. Germline CDR1 LGHDT, CDR2 YNNKEL (reference sequence). This CDR3 is built from 15 residues. CDR3 coding DNA: TGTGCCAGCAGCCGCATGGGGGATTCCAAAAACATTCAGTACTTC. Protein product: CASSRMGDSKNIQYF.

J is TRBJ1-5 and V is TRBV29-1; TRBD1 matches 7 bases. CDR1 and CDR2 from the germline V gene are SQVTM and ANQGSEA. Trimming removed 4 bases from V and 4 bases from J; junction bases left unmatched: 4. The CDR3 covers 13 residues. For the CDR3, the DNA is TGCAGCGTTGCGACAGGGCTAAATCAGCCCCAGCATTTT. Protein: CSVATGLNQPQHF.

This clonotype was seen many times. The gene calls are TRBV12-3 or TRBV12-4 and TRBJ2-2; TRBD1 aligns across 8 bases. The CDR3 has 17 residues. The V and J ends lost 0 bases and 1 base, in that order; junction bases with no gene match: 4. The CDR3 DNA follows: TGTGCCAGCAGTTTAGCGGGGACAGGATGGAACACCGGGGAGCTGTTTTTT. Encoded protein: CASSLAGTGWNTGELFF.

The V call is TRBV7-2, the J call TRBJ2-5, with D perhaps matching TRBD2 (5 bases). The CDR3 runs to 18 residues. V lost 0 bases and J 5 bases, leaving 22 bases between the germline ends. Germline V lookup: CDR1 SGHTA, CDR2 FQGNSA. The CDR3 bases are TGTGCCAGCAGCTTAGCGCTAGAAGCGACCGCCGGGGTGGAGACCCAGTACTTC. Its translation is CASSLALEATAGVETQYF. Variable domain in full (rest from reference TRBV7-2 and TRBJ2-5): GAGVSQSPSNKVTEKGKDVELRCDPISGHTALYWYRQSLGQGLEFLIYFQGNSAPDKSGLPSDRFSAERTGGSVSTLTIQRTQQEDSAVYLCASSLALEATAGVETQYFGPGTRLLVL.

The V gene is TRBV2, the J gene TRBJ1-1; 8 bases fit TRBD1. There are 15 residues in the CDR3. V lost 5 bases and J lost 0; bases outside the gene matches: 5. Germline V gives CDR1 SNHLY, CDR2 FYNNEI. CDR3 loop: CASSLDRGMNTEAFF. CDR3 nucleotides: TGTGCCAGCAGTCTCGACAGGGGTATGAACACTGAAGCTTTCTTT.

This clonotype was counted once. This chain connects TRBV6-5 to TRBJ2-7, with D unclear. The V gene lost 5 bases and the J gene lost 4 bases, with 12 bases spanning the gap. CDR3 length: 13 residues. CDR1 and CDR2 from the germline V gene are MNHEY and SVGAGI. The CDR3: CASSRIMQYEQYF. The CDR3 bases are TGTGCCAGCAGTCGAATAATGCAGTACGAGCAGTACTTC.